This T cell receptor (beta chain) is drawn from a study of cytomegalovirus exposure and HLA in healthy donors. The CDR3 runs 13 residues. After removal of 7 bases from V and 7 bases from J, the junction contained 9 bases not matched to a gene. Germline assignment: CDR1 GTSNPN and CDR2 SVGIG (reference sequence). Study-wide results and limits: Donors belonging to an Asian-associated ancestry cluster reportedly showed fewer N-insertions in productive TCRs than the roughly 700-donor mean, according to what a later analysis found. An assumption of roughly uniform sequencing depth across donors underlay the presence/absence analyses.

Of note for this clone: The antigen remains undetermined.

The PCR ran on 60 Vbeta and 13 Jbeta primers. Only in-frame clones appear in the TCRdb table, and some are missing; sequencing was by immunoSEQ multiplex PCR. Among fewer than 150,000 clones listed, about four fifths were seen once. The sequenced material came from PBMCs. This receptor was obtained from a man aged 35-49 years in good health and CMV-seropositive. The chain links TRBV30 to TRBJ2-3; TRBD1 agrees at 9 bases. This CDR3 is CASSPGQGYTQYF. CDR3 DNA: TGTGCCTCGAGCCCGGGACAGGGTTATACGCAGTATTTT.